This is a list of T cell receptor beta chains from one sample in a study of T cells in Graves' hyperthyroidism and ophthalmopathy. From the multiplex PCR reads, TCRdb called clonotypes with MiXCR, one entry per CDR3 protein. The table has 150,000 or so distinct CDR3 sequences, 22% seen once; the top ten hold around 70%. The sequenced sample was blood. Receptors originate from a woman between 45 and 65 years old with Graves' hyperthyroidism that later progressed to Graves' ophthalmopathy. The CDR3 runs from the conserved cysteine through the conserved F or W. Each record gives: V gene, clone size, J gene, D gene, CDR3 protein, CDR3 DNA. The D gene is left open where the match is weak. Not every row has a clone size; where given, it reads once, few, many or a size class.

>TRBV28|many|TRBJ2-3|.
CASSPWGLRDSSTDTQYF
TGTGCCAGCAGTCCCTGGGGCCTGAGGGATTCTAGCACAGATACGCAGTATTTT
>TRBV7-2|.|TRBJ2-5|TRBD1
CASSLVRGPQETQYF
TGTGCCAGCAGCTTAGTCAGGGGGCCTCAAGAGACCCAGTACTTC
>TRBV6-5|.|TRBJ2-7|TRBD2
CASSYRTGGSTSGDTSYEQYF
TGTGCCAGCAGTTACCGCACAGGGGGTTCAACTAGCGGGGATACCTCCTACGAGCAGTACTTC
>TRBV6-2/TRBV6-3|once|TRBJ1-5|.
CASSYISRVRDGNQPQHF
TGTGCCAGCAGTTACATCTCGCGGGTTCGGGATGGCAATCAGCCCCAGCATTTT
>TRBV7-9|.|TRBJ1-6|.
CASSFVDGTNSPLHF
TGTGCCAGCAGCTTCGTAGACGGGACTAATTCACCCCTCCACTTT
>TRBV2|many|TRBJ2-4|.
CASSDEGIVAKNIQYF
TGTGCCAGCAGTGATGAGGGAATCGTGGCCAAAAACATTCAGTACTTC
>TRBV28|many|TRBJ2-1|.
CASSLRGDEQFF
TGTGCCAGCAGCCTCCGAGGGGATGAGCAGTTCTTC
>TRBV6-1|.|TRBJ1-4|.
CAAWGLREKLFF
TGTGCGGCCTGGGGATTACGCGAAAAACTGTTTTTT
>TRBV10-2|few|TRBJ1-5|.
CASSEWGHVGQPQHF
TGCGCCAGCAGTGAGTGGGGACACGTTGGTCAGCCCCAGCATTTT
>TRBV18|.|TRBJ2-7|TRBD1
CASSRAGTAISYERYF
TGTGCCAGCTCCCGGGCTGGGACAGCGATCTCCTACGAACGGTACTTC
>TRBV6-2/TRBV6-3|many|TRBJ2-7|.
CASSYNLYYEQYF
TGTGCCAGCAGTTACAACTTGTATTACGAGCAGTACTTC
>TRBV20-1|many|TRBJ2-5|TRBD2
CSARGELAGAETQYF
TGCAGTGCTAGAGGGGAACTAGCGGGAGCAGAGACCCAGTACTTC
>TRBV6-1|many|TRBJ2-7|TRBD2
CASRAFRESGSKQYF
TGTGCCAGCAGGGCTTTTAGGGAGAGCGGGAGTAAGCAGTACTTC
>TRBV4-1|.|TRBJ2-7|TRBD2
CASSQLAGGSYEQYF
TGCGCCAGCAGCCAACTAGCGGGGGGATCCTACGAGCAGTACTTC
>TRBV18|.|TRBJ2-3|.
CASSSGGGSTDTQYF
TGTGCCAGCTCAAGTGGAGGGGGCTCCACAGATACGCAGTATTTT
>TRBV6-1|many|TRBJ2-5|.
CASSVASVSQETQYF
TGTGCCAGCAGTGTTGCTAGCGTCTCACAAGAGACCCAGTACTTC
>TRBV28|.|TRBJ1-1|TRBD1
CASSWTGSLSEAFF
TGTGCCAGCAGTTGGACAGGGAGCTTATCTGAAGCTTTCTTT
>TRBV28|many|TRBJ2-7|.
CASRRRYYEQYF
TGTGCCAGCAGGAGGAGATACTACGAGCAGTACTTC
>TRBV3-1|many|TRBJ1-4|.
CASREGGGEKLFF
TGTGCCAGCAGGGAAGGGGGGGGTGAAAAACTGTTTTTT
>TRBV30|many|TRBJ2-5|.
CAWSGRNQETQYF
TGTGCCTGGAGTGGACGGAACCAAGAGACCCAGTACTTC
>TRBV10-3|few|TRBJ2-2|TRBD1
CAISPTGRTGELFF
TGTGCCATCAGCCCGACAGGGAGAACCGGGGAGCTGTTTTTT
>TRBV10-3|.|TRBJ1-6|TRBD1
CAISAHLGTGNSPLHF
TGTGCCATCAGTGCCCACCTCGGGACAGGGAATTCACCCCTCCACTTT
>TRBV20-1|many|TRBJ2-1|TRBD1
CSAMGQGVLSYNEQFF
TGCAGTGCTATGGGACAGGGGGTACTCTCCTACAATGAGCAGTTCTTC
>TRBV11-2|.|TRBJ1-1|.
CASSLSGTLNTEAFF
TGTGCCAGCAGCTTATCCGGCACGTTGAACACTGAAGCTTTCTTT
>TRBV6-1|many|TRBJ2-1|.
CASSEAGGAYNEQFF
TGTGCCAGCAGTGAAGCGGGGGGGGCTTACAATGAGCAGTTCTTC
>TRBV2|many|TRBJ1-4|.
CASNQQATNEKLFF
TGTGCCAGCAACCAACAAGCAACTAATGAAAAACTGTTTTTT
>TRBV6-1|few|TRBJ2-1|.
CATSPALAAVPSWEQFF
TGTGCCACCAGCCCAGCGCTAGCTGCTGTCCCCTCTTGGGAGCAGTTCTTC
>TRBV5-1|few|TRBJ1-1|.
CASSLGALGAAVTEAFF
TGCGCCAGCAGCTTGGGGGCACTGGGAGCGGCGGTAACTGAAGCTTTCTTT
>TRBV18|.|TRBJ1-1|.
CASSQMQGLEVNTEAFF
TGTGCCAGCTCACAAATGCAAGGGCTGGAGGTGAACACTGAAGCTTTCTTT
>TRBV5-1|.|TRBJ2-3|.
CASSWDKTTDTQYF
TGCGCCAGCAGCTGGGACAAGACCACAGATACGCAGTATTTT
>TRBV5-1|many|TRBJ2-1|TRBD2
CASSSTSGYHNEQFF
TGCGCCAGCAGCAGTACTAGCGGTTATCACAATGAGCAGTTCTTC
>TRBV28|many|TRBJ2-7|TRBD2
CASSWGTSGKYEQYF
TGTGCCAGCAGTTGGGGGACTAGCGGGAAATACGAGCAGTACTTC
>TRBV20-1|many|TRBJ1-5|.
CSAREDQGQPQHF
TGCAGTGCTAGGGAGGATCAGGGTCAGCCCCAGCATTTT